This T cell receptor beta chain stems from a study of CD8+ T cells in alopecia areata. Overall study: Once tofacitinib had been taken for 6 to 18 months, 6 months off drug followed.

Treatment described: oral pan-JAK inhibitor, 5-10 mg twice daily. CD4+ and CD8+ T cells were sorted from PBMCs. V lost 3 bases to trimming and J lost 2 bases, with 7 bases between them. This CDR3 region has 13 residues. Germline V gene lookup returns CDR1 GTSNPN and CDR2 SVGIG (reference sequence). Reverse transcribed after extraction, RNA yielded cDNA as the sequencing template. Repertoires were generated with immunoSEQ multiplex PCR, while TCRdb's copy carries only in-frame clones and drops some. The sample consists of 150,000 to 200,000 clones, less than 70% of them appearing once. This sample comprised CD4+ T cells sorted from blood, obtained around week 50, from a patient treated with tofacitinib. This clonotype originated in a human donor with alopecia areata. This chain uses TRBV30 with TRBJ1-4; D ambiguous. In DNA, the CDR3 is TGTGCCTGGAGAGGCAGGACTAATGAAAAACTGTTTTTT. This translates into CAWRGRTNEKLFF. Supplemented by reference TRBV30 and TRBJ1-4, the full variable domain reads SQTIHQWPATLVQPVGSPLSLECTVEGTSNPNLYWYRQAAGRGLQLLFYSVGIGQISSEVPQNLSASRPQDRQFILSSKKLLLSDSGFYLCAWRGRTNEKLFFGSGTQLSVL.